The TCR beta chain described here comes from a study of shared clonotypes between healthy human individuals (dated by TCRdb to 2020 to 2022). As for the study more broadly: Three men and two women, aged 18 to 49 years, made up the cohort. Libraries were prepared and TCR repertoires were sequenced by different laboratories using diverse techniques, in order to increase sequencing depth and limit assay-specific biases. Between about 0.8 and 9 billion PBMCs per donor were obtained by leukapheresis. To estimate repertoire size and how much clonotype sharing occurs between individuals, the study deeply sequenced the blood TCR repertoires of five healthy adults. For each donor, CD4 naive and CD4 memory were each given three plates, CD8 naive was given two plates, and CD8 memory was given one plate.

Using the deep immunoSEQ assay, TCR CDR3 regions were amplified from genomic DNA by multiplex PCR. For each cell subset, the extracted genomic DNA was distributed evenly across all wells of several immunoSEQ 96-well plates, and each plate served as one replicate. For sorted subsets, roughly 200 ng of genomic DNA, equivalent to around 30,000 T cell genomes, went into each replicate PCR. The purified libraries were quantified using a Qubit 3.0 fluorometer, sized with a Bioanalyzer 2100, and then quantified again using the KAPA Library Quantification kit. Every immunoSEQ 96-well plate was sequenced on a dedicated single-read 150-cycle Illumina NextSeq 550 flow cell. As for how the authors treated the data: The immunoSEQ output contained only junctional sequences without quality scores, so filtering could not match that applied to full-length reads. To assign V/J genes and CDR3, sequences were annotated using PyIR, a Python wrapper for IgBLAST v1.9, with IMGT germline references. Any read was removed if the V/J assignment was weak (E-value above 1e-6), the CDR3 was missing, or the read contained stop codons, out-of-frame junctions, or ambiguous translated residues. A V3J clonotype was defined by an identical inferred V gene, J gene, and CDR3 amino acid sequence. Percentage overlap between repertoires was computed as shared unique clonotypes divided by the size of the smaller repertoire. Richness of each repertoire was evaluated using RTK rarefaction, the Chao1 estimator, and Recon v2.1 estimates of unobserved clonotypes. Generation probabilities for all TCRbeta clonotypes obtained by the gDNA method from a handful of donors were computed using OLGA. Held by TCRdb, this immuneACCESS table contains in-frame sequences only and omits some clones. Under half of the omission traces to an unresolved V gene where checked; the cause of the rest is unknown. V, J and clone size were drawn from that table, and D and trimming were deduced from the DNA. Recorded for this sample are millions of clones; about 95% of them occurred a single time. The leading ten clones occupy roughly 1% of the sample.

Concerning this clone: The antigen it binds to is not known. No qualities accompany the bases; no much larger clone lies one base away.

The study at large found these results: Even with the large sequencing depth, rarefaction of the sorted-subset datasets indicated that sequencing was incomplete. Pairwise subsampling indicated that sequencing depth was expected to affect the degree of clonotype sharing among donors. Sampling was restricted to blood, and TCR repertoires in tissues likely differ from the TCR repertoires found in blood. Clonotypes shared by all four sorted-subset donors showed higher generation probabilities than non-shared clonotypes. When several donors were compared, the shared fraction of clonotypes was around 5.1% for naive CD4, about 4% for naive CD8, roughly 2.3% for memory CD4, and less than 0.45% for memory CD8. Naive subsets generally had larger estimated clonotype richness than memory subsets did. Because the study included a small number of donors, the genetic and exposure-history diversity represented was limited.

CD8 naive samples were obtained by positive selection for CCR7 among CD45RO-negative cells, yielding a CD45RA+CCR7+ population from which TemRA cells were excluded. Healthy HIV-negative adults with no recently reported acute infections or vaccinations were included as donors. Every donor was a Caucasian adult living in Nashville, Tennessee, USA. Blood was obtained by leukapheresis, after which PBMCs were separated by Ficoll-Histopaque density gradient centrifugation and cryopreserved in liquid nitrogen vapor phase. Purity and quantity of every magnetically sorted T cell population were checked by analytical flow cytometry. From each sorted fraction, genomic DNA was isolated and quantified by UV absorbance on a Nanodrop 2000c. Taken from the germline V gene, the CDR1 and CDR2 loops are MNHEY and SVGAGI. From the cysteine through the phenylalanine, the CDR3 covers 14 amino acids. Kept here is only the CDR3 DNA, which spans 42 bases and is read in frame from base 1. V and J lose 5 bases and 3 bases, and a span of 13 bases separates them.

This receptor was identified in a man between 18 and 35 years old in good health. The sequence links TRBV6-5 to TRBJ1-1, with a tentative D gene TRBD1 over 5 matching bases. Sequencing was done on a sample of naive CD8+ T cells sorted from blood. The label giving this sample's cell subset or site can be read as: CD45RA+CCR7+. CDR3 region: CASSLTRGYTEAFF. DNA sequence: TGTGCCAGCAGTCTCACGCGGGGGTACACTGAAGCTTTCTTT.